A single sample is the source of the 31 T cell receptor beta chains below, sequenced in a study of CD4+ T cells in melanoma. This table comes from immunoSEQ multiplex PCR, and its TCRdb copy is limited to in-frame clones, with some not included. The sample has some 120,000 clones; roughly 90% are singletons. The sequenced material came from peripheral blood. The origin of the receptors is a human donor with melanoma.

The chain employs TRBV12-5 and TRBJ2-1; TRBD1 might be the D (5 bases). The germline gives CDR1 LGHNT, CDR2 FRNRAP. This CDR3 contains 14 residues. With 1 base removed from V and 4 bases from J, the gap between germline ends came to 8 bases. CDR3 in amino acids: CASGLGQSYNEQFF. CDR3 coding DNA: TGTGCTAGTGGTTTGGGACAGAGTTACAATGAGCAGTTCTTC.

V gene TRBV5-5 combines with J gene TRBJ2-1; TRBD2 is a possible D gene (6 bases). Trimming left V 1 base short and J 5 bases short, with 10 bases between. Germline CDR1 reads SGHKS; CDR2 reads YYEKEE (reference sequence). The CDR3 covers 14 residues. The CDR3 DNA reads TGTGCCAGCAGCTTGTCTAGCGTCAACAATGAGCAGTTCTTC. Its protein is CASSLSSVNNEQFF. Based on the CDR3 plus reference TRBV5-5 and TRBJ2-1, the full variable domain is DAGVTQSPTHLIKTRGQQVTLRCSPISGHKSVSWYQQVLGQGPQFIFQYYEKEERGRGNFPDRFSARQFPNYSSELNVNALLLGDSALYLCASSLSSVNNEQFFGPGTRLTVL.

J is TRBJ2-1 and V is TRBV19; D ambiguous. Germline-derived CDR1 and CDR2 are LNHDA and SQIVND (reference sequence). The CDR3 has 12 residues. The V gene lost 5 bases and the J gene lost 7 bases, with 9 bases spanning the gap. This CDR3 is CASSSPRNEQFF. The CDR3 region has the DNA TGTGCCAGTAGTTCCCCCCGAAATGAGCAGTTCTTC. The full variable domain, in which reference TRBV19 and TRBJ2-1 provide the parts outside the CDR3, is DGGITQSPKYLFRKEGQNVTLSCEQNLNHDAMYWYRQDPGQGLRLIYYSQIVNDFQKGDIAEGYSVSREKKESFPLTVTSAQKNPTAFYLCASSSPRNEQFFGPGTRLTVL.

V and J are TRBV19 and TRBJ2-3; 8 bases line up with TRBD2. The trim removed 6 bases at V and 5 bases at J, leaving 4 bases unmatched. The CDR3 has 13 amino acids. CDR1 and CDR2 from the germline V gene are LNHDA and SQIVND (reference sequence). In DNA, the CDR3 is TGTGCCAGTAGCGGGGGGGCCGAAGATACGCAGTATTTT. Translation gives CASSGGAEDTQYF.

This chain joins TRBV27 and TRBJ2-2; TRBD1 matches 9 bases. V was clipped by 5 bases and J by 6 bases; unmatched bases: 7. Germline V CDR1 and CDR2: MNHEY, SMNVEV (reference sequence). The CDR3 is 15 residues long. The CDR3 loop is CASSPRDRVSGELFF. CDR3 sequence (DNA): TGTGCCAGCAGTCCCCGGGACAGGGTCTCCGGGGAGCTGTTTTTT.

The chain uses TRBV19 and TRBJ2-3; 7 bases are shared with TRBD2. The CDR3 is 18 residues long. With 3 bases clipped from V and 0 bases from J, the junction kept 12 bases outside the gene matches. From germline, CDR1 is LNHDA and CDR2 SQIVND (reference sequence). The CDR3 protein is CASSIGGRAFSSTDTQYF. CDR3 nucleotide sequence: TGTGCCAGTAGTATTGGAGGGAGGGCTTTCTCTAGCACAGATACGCAGTATTTT.

The chain links TRBV20-1 to TRBJ2-7; D unresolved. Deletions cut 5 bases from V and 3 bases from J, with 8 bases between. The CDR3 length is 11 residues. Germline CDR1 is DFQATT and CDR2 is SNEGSKA (reference sequence). The CDR3, as DNA: TGCAGTGCTTTAGGGATCTACGAGCAGTACTTC. It specifies CSALGIYEQYF.

CDR3 sequence (DNA): TGTGCCAGCTCAGGGTTCCAGGGAGGCGCTGAAGCTTTCTTT. This sequence encodes CASSGFQGGAEAFF. This chain links TRBV18 with TRBJ1-1, with D tentatively TRBD1 (5 bases). Trimming stripped 5 bases from V and 6 bases from J, with 16 bases between. The CDR3 spans 14 residues. Per the germline V gene, CDR1 is KGHSH and CDR2 is LQKENI.

The chain combines TRBV5-1 with TRBJ2-3; 11 bases map to TRBD1. The CDR3 is 15 amino acids. Germline CDR1 reads SGHRS; CDR2 reads YFSETQ. V trimming: 4 bases; J trimming: 3 bases; junction bases outside the gene matches: 4. CDR3 residues: CASSPGQGATDTQYF. CDR3 sequence (DNA): TGCGCCAGCAGCCCCGGACAGGGGGCTACAGATACGCAGTATTTT.

The chain has TRBV7-7 and TRBJ2-1; D remains ambiguous. Germline V gene sequence: CDR1 SSHAT, CDR2 FNYEAQ (reference sequence). The V gene lost 5 bases and the J gene lost 4 bases, with 15 bases spanning the gap. The CDR3 contains 15 residues. For the CDR3, the DNA is TGTGCCAGCAGCCCAACCGCATTTGCATACAATGAGCAGTTCTTC. It codes for CASSPTAFAYNEQFF.

This clone was seen just once. The chain has TRBV25-1 and TRBJ2-1; a possible D gene is TRBD2 (6 bases). This CDR3 is built from 15 residues. Trimming cost V 6 bases and J 5 bases, with 17 bases left between them. Germline V CDR1 and CDR2: MGHDK, SYGVNS. The CDR3 bases are TGTGCCAGCAGCTCAACCAGGGACTTCCACAATGAGCAGTTCTTC. This gives the protein CASSSTRDFHNEQFF.

This clone showed up just once. The gene calls are TRBV29-1 and TRBJ1-3; D is perhaps TRBD1 (5 bases). CDR1 and CDR2 (germline): SQVTM, ANQGSEA. Trimming took off 5 bases at V and 1 base at J, with 15 bases between the two ends. The CDR3 is made up of 15 amino acids. DNA of the CDR3: TGCAGCGTTACGGACACCTTCTCTTCTGGAAACACCATATATTTT. This codes for CSVTDTFSSGNTIYF.

V usage is TRBV6-1 and J usage is TRBJ2-5; possibly TRBD2 for D (5 bases). Germline CDR1 and CDR2: MNHNS and SASEGT. The V end lost 5 bases, the J end lost 2 bases, and 15 bases lay between the germline ends. This CDR3 is built from 15 residues. Here the CDR3 reads CASSNSVNIQETQYF. CDR3 nucleotide sequence: TGTGCCAGCAGTAATAGCGTAAATATACAAGAGACCCAGTACTTC.

The chain uses TRBV19 and TRBJ2-1; possible D gene TRBD1, 5 bases. The CDR3 length is 12 residues. Germline CDR1 and CDR2: LNHDA and SQIVND (reference sequence). Trimming shortened V by 8 bases and J by 6 bases, and 11 bases separated the two germline ends. CDR3 in amino acids: CASDSPLNEQFF. CDR3 bases: TGTGCCAGTGACAGTCCCCTCAATGAGCAGTTCTTC.

The CDR3 DNA is TGTGCCAGCAGCGTACCGGGATCCCAAGAGACCCAGTACTTC. The encoded protein is CASSVPGSQETQYF. The V call is TRBV7-2, the J call TRBJ2-5, with TRBD2 as a possible D gene (5 bases). Germline CDR1 SGHTA, CDR2 FQGNSA. V shed 5 bases and J shed 1 base, with 11 bases lying between them. This CDR3 is built from 14 residues.

This clone appeared a single time. This rearrangement joins TRBV11-2 to TRBJ2-5, with unresolved D. This CDR3 contains 14 residues. V lost 2 bases to trimming and J lost 2 bases, with 9 bases between them. CDR1 is SGHAT, CDR2 FQNNGV, per germline. This CDR3 reads CASSLSLQQETQYF. For the CDR3, the DNA is TGTGCCAGCAGCTTATCCCTACAGCAAGAGACCCAGTACTTC.

This sequence joins TRBV4-1 and TRBJ2-1, with D tentatively TRBD2 (6 bases). The ends were cut back, 4 bases at V and 10 bases at J, with 14 bases in the middle. This CDR3 is 13 amino acids long. Per germline, CDR1 MGHRA and CDR2 YSYEKL. CDR3 protein: CASSRLGAEEQFF. The CDR3 nucleotides read TGCGCCAGCAGCCGACTAGGCGCGGAAGAGCAGTTCTTC.

V is TRBV9 and J is TRBJ1-1, with unresolved D. Germline V lookup: CDR1 SGDLS, CDR2 YYNGEE. V lost 2 bases and J lost 5, with 10 bases in between. This CDR3 region has 13 residues. This CDR3 reads CASSVNMWTEAFF. CDR3 coding DNA: TGTGCCAGCAGCGTCAATATGTGGACTGAAGCTTTCTTT.

The rearrangement joins TRBV10-3 to TRBJ2-2, with D perhaps assigned TRBD1 or TRBD2 (5 bases each). V lost 6 bases to trimming and J lost 0 bases, with 11 bases between them. The CDR3 runs to 15 residues. Germline V CDR1 and CDR2: ENHRY, SYGVKD. The DNA of the CDR3 is TGTGCCATCAGGGGGGACCGCCCGAACACCGGGGAGCTGTTTTTT. Encoded protein: CAIRGDRPNTGELFF.

This clone was picked up one time. The genes are TRBV5-1 and TRBJ2-1; no reliable D call. In germline, CDR1 is SGHRS, CDR2 YFSETQ. Deletions cut 0 bases from V and 5 bases from J, with 6 bases between. The length of the CDR3 is 13 residues. CDR3 protein: CASSLGSNNEQFF. Written as DNA, the CDR3 is TGCGCCAGCAGCTTGGGGAGCAACAATGAGCAGTTCTTC.

V is TRBV27 and J is TRBJ1-3; weak D call: TRBD1 (6 bases). The germline V and J ends were trimmed by 6 bases and 4 bases, with 16 bases remaining between them. The CDR3 loop spans 15 amino acids. Germline values: CDR1 MNHEY, CDR2 SMNVEV (reference sequence). The CDR3, as DNA: TGTGCCAGCAGCCGAACAGGGCTGGGAGGAAACACCATATATTTT. Protein: CASSRTGLGGNTIYF.

The genes are TRBV28 and TRBJ1-5; D gene ambiguous. Germline CDR1 and CDR2: MDHEN and SYDVKM. V shed 1 base and J shed 0 bases, with 22 bases lying between them. This CDR3 region has 20 residues. Here the CDR3 reads CASSLYPTIDRINSNQPQHF. The CDR3, as DNA: TGTGCCAGCAGTTTATACCCCACAATTGACCGGATAAATAGCAATCAGCCCCAGCATTTT.

J is TRBJ2-5 and V is TRBV4-2; TRBD1 matches 7 bases. Gene TRBJ2-7 matches the end of the DNA better, so the J call may be wrong. CDR3 size: 14 residues. Germline CDR1 LGHNA, CDR2 YNFKEQ. The CDR3 sequence: CASSQDRAGGEQYF. CDR3 sequence (DNA): TGTGCCAGCAGCCAAGATAGGGCAGGGGGCGAGCAGTACTTC.

This clone appeared once. The genes are TRBV7-8 and TRBJ2-7; D call uncertain. There are 14 residues in the CDR3. Deletions cut 1 base from V and 2 bases from J, with 9 bases between. CDR1 and CDR2 (germline): SGHVS, FQNEAQ. The CDR3 here is CASSLGVPAYEQYF. CDR3 nucleotides: TGTGCCAGCAGCTTAGGTGTACCGGCCTACGAGCAGTACTTC.

V and J are TRBV9 and TRBJ1-2; 10 bases agree with TRBD1. The V segment lost 4 bases and the J segment 5 bases; nucleotides outside the gene matches: 5. CDR3 length: 14 residues. Germline V gene lookup returns CDR1 SGDLS and CDR2 YYNGEE. The CDR3 region is CASSFEGQGYGYTF. DNA for the CDR3: TGTGCCAGCAGCTTTGAGGGACAGGGGTATGGCTACACCTTC.

This clone came up once. V is TRBV19 and J is TRBJ2-5, with unresolved D. Germline V lookup: CDR1 LNHDA, CDR2 SQIVND (reference sequence). V was pared by 7 bases and J by 0 bases, with 15 bases between. This CDR3 has 15 amino acids. In DNA form, the CDR3 reads TGTGCCAGTACCCTGGGTTCCGGGTACCAAGAGACCCAGTACTTC. Translated: CASTLGSGYQETQYF.

This clone was observed once. V gene TRBV5-1 combines with J gene TRBJ1-2; D is possibly TRBD1 (5 bases). Germline CDR1 SGHRS, CDR2 YFSETQ. V dropped 6 bases and J dropped 2 bases, with 14 bases sitting between them. The CDR3 runs to 14 residues. CDR3 sequence reads: CASKEGPENYGYTF. CDR3 nucleotide sequence: TGCGCCAGCAAGGAGGGGCCCGAAAACTATGGCTACACCTTC.

The chain couples TRBV7-2 to TRBJ1-2, with D possibly TRBD1 on 6 matching bases. Deletions cut 3 bases from V and 10 bases from J, with 21 bases between. CDR1 is SGHTA and CDR2 is FQGNSA in the germline V gene. This CDR3 has 15 residues. The CDR3 reads CASSLRLGGAADYTF. Here the CDR3 DNA reads TGTGCCAGCAGCTTGCGTTTGGGGGGCGCGGCGGACTACACCTTC.

This rearrangement joins TRBV27 to TRBJ2-3; 9 bases agree with TRBD2. Germline-derived CDR1 and CDR2 are MNHEY and SMNVEV (reference sequence). CDR3 length: 16 residues. The junction had 5 bases not matched to a gene; V was cut back by 4 bases and J by 0 bases. CDR3 DNA: TGTGCCAGCAGTTACCTAGCGGGGCTTAGCACAGATACGCAGTATTTT. It codes for CASSYLAGLSTDTQYF.

The J gene is TRBJ2-3, the V gene TRBV4-3, with unresolved D. Trimming pared 1 base from V and 2 bases from J, leaving 13 bases between. The germline V gene encodes CDR1 LGHNA and CDR2 YSLEER. CDR3 length: 16 residues. This chain's CDR3 is CASSQAAGSHTDTQYF. CDR3 sequence (DNA): TGCGCCAGCAGCCAAGCCGCCGGTTCACACACAGATACGCAGTATTTT.

The chain joins TRBV19 to TRBJ2-3; a possible D gene is TRBD2 (6 bases). Germline values: CDR1 LNHDA, CDR2 SQIVND (reference sequence). This CDR3 comprises 18 residues. Between the trimmed V and J ends, which lost 0 bases and 0 bases, there was a span of 16 bases. The CDR3 is CASSIDAGTRLSTDTQYF. The CDR3 DNA sequence: TGTGCCAGTAGTATAGATGCGGGGACCAGGCTTAGCACAGATACGCAGTATTTT. Together with reference TRBV19 and TRBJ2-3, the CDR3 gives the full variable domain: DGGITQSPKYLFRKEGQNVTLSCEQNLNHDAMYWYRQDPGQGLRLIYYSQIVNDFQKGDIAEGYSVSREKKESFPLTVTSAQKNPTAFYLCASSIDAGTRLSTDTQYFGPGTRLTVL.